The 27 T cell receptor beta chains in this list originate from one sample, sequenced in a study of cytomegalovirus exposure and HLA in healthy donors. Amplification used 60 Vbeta primers and 13 Jbeta primers. Clones were sequenced by immunoSEQ multiplex PCR, and TCRdb holds only the in-frame ones, with some missing. Here the sample spans about 120,000 clones, 70% to 75% being singletons. Sample: PBMCs. Receptors were obtained from a woman between 18 and 29 years old in good health and CMV-seronegative.

Only one count was recorded for this clone. This chain links TRBV6-5 with TRBJ1-2; D remains unclear. Germline CDR1 and CDR2: MNHEY and SVGAGI. Trimming removed 6 bases from V and 2 bases from J, with 10 bases in between. The CDR3 length is 13 residues. CDR3 DNA: TGTGCCAGCAGCCTGGGAGGGAACTATGGCTACACCTTC. Its translation: CASSLGGNYGYTF.

V is TRBV5-4 and J is TRBJ2-5; 8 positions match TRBD2. The CDR3 sequence is 14 residues long. With 4 bases clipped from V and 1 base from J, the junction kept 3 bases outside the gene matches. Per germline, CDR1 SGHNT and CDR2 YYREEE (reference sequence). CDR3: CASSPGTSQETQYF. Written as DNA, the CDR3 is TGTGCCAGCAGCCCCGGGACTAGCCAAGAGACCCAGTACTTC.

The gene calls are TRBV29-1 and TRBJ1-1, with 7 bases aligning to TRBD1. Germline loops: CDR1 SQVTM, CDR2 ANQGSEA. The CDR3 runs to 14 residues. J was trimmed by 4 bases and V by 5 bases; bases with no gene match: 10. CDR3 amino acids: CSVQGVKGSTEAFF. The CDR3 DNA follows: TGCAGCGTTCAGGGGGTGAAGGGATCCACTGAAGCTTTCTTT. Together with reference TRBV29-1 and TRBJ1-1, the CDR3 gives the full variable domain: SAVISQKPSRDICQRGTSLTIQCQVDSQVTMMFWYRQQPGQSLTLIATANQGSEATYESGFVIDKFPISRPNLTFSTLTVSNMSPEDSSIYLCSVQGVKGSTEAFFGQGTRLTVV.

The CDR3 loop is CASSLEASGGAGEQFF. Written as DNA, the CDR3 is TGTGCCAGCAGCTTAGAAGCTAGCGGGGGGGCGGGTGAGCAGTTCTTC. This chain connects TRBV7-6 to TRBJ2-1; 12 positions agree with TRBD2. Germline assignment: CDR1 SGHVS and CDR2 FNYEAQ. CDR3 size: 16 residues. V was clipped by 1 base and J by 9 bases; unmatched bases: 7.

V is TRBV27 and J is TRBJ1-6; a weak D match, TRBD1 (6 bases). V lost 5 bases, J lost 3 bases, and 14 bases lay in between. Germline values: CDR1 MNHEY, CDR2 SMNVEV (reference sequence). The length of the CDR3 is 16 residues. The CDR3 is CASSPTGVFYNSPLHF. For the CDR3, the DNA is TGTGCCAGCAGTCCGACAGGAGTATTCTATAATTCACCCCTCCACTTT.

The sample holds a few counts of this clone. The genes are TRBV5-4 and TRBJ2-7; weak D call: TRBD2 (5 bases). The germline V and J ends were trimmed by 4 bases and 7 bases, with 9 bases remaining between them. The CDR3 loop spans 11 amino acids. Germline V gene sequence: CDR1 SGHNT, CDR2 YYREEE (reference sequence). CDR3 sequence (DNA): TGTGCCAGCAGCGAGGGCGGGGAGCAGTACTTC. Its protein is CASSEGGEQYF.

This chain connects TRBV19 to TRBJ1-1, with 8 bases identical to TRBD1. The junction had 8 bases not matched to a gene; V was cut back by 7 bases and J by 4 bases. Germline V gene sequence: CDR1 LNHDA, CDR2 SQIVND (reference sequence). The CDR3 consists of 14 residues. The CDR3 region has the DNA TGTGCCAGTACCTTGACAGGGGTAGGCACTGAAGCTTTCTTT. As protein: CASTLTGVGTEAFF.

Worth noting for this clone: The junction and the germline gene differ at one end; a read error may be behind it. The chain joins TRBV30 to TRBJ1-2; TRBD1 aligns across 9 bases. Per the germline V gene, CDR1 is GTSNPN and CDR2 is SVGIG (reference sequence). CDR3 length: 11 residues. CDR3 loop: CAWADRGRLNF. The CDR3 DNA reads TGTGCCTGGGCGGACAGGGGCCGACTCAACTTC.

This clone was seen only a few times. The CDR3 is CASSHRETVTF. CDR3 DNA sequence: TGTGCCAGCAGCCACCGGGAGACTGTTACCTTC. This rearrangement joins TRBV7-8 to TRBJ1-2; no definite D call. This CDR3 has 11 residues. The V end was cut by 5 bases, the J end by 14 bases, with 15 bases between. In germline, CDR1 is SGHVS, CDR2 FQNEAQ.

The chain recombines TRBV2 with TRBJ2-7; tentatively, D is TRBD2 (7 bases). The germline CDR1 and CDR2 sequences are SNHLY and FYNNEI. V lost 1 base and J lost 3, with 13 bases in between. The CDR3 has 15 amino acids. The CDR3 region is CASSEEGGLGYEQYF. In DNA form, the CDR3 reads TGTGCCAGCAGTGAAGAGGGGGGGCTGGGCTACGAGCAGTACTTC.

This clone was recorded once. This chain connects TRBV7-2 to TRBJ2-1; tentatively, D is TRBD2 (5 bases). The germline CDR1 and CDR2 sequences are SGHTA and FQGNSA. CDR3 size: 13 residues. V shed 2 bases and J shed 7 bases, with 9 bases lying between them. This chain's CDR3 is CASSLRLTNEQFF. The DNA of the CDR3 is TGTGCCAGCAGCTTAAGACTAACTAATGAGCAGTTCTTC.

In this sample, this clone turned up a few times. The chain carries TRBV5-1 and TRBJ2-3; D is possibly TRBD2 (6 bases). Germline CDR1 SGHRS, CDR2 YFSETQ. The CDR3 is 15 residues long. The germline V and J ends were trimmed by 5 bases and 4 bases, with 17 bases remaining between them. DNA of the CDR3: TGCGCCAGCAGACAGGACTACCGTTCTGCAGATACGCAGTATTTT. Its translation: CASRQDYRSADTQYF.

The V call is TRBV5-6, the J call TRBJ1-1; a possible D gene is TRBD1 (5 bases). The CDR3 totals 15 residues. V lost 2 bases, J lost 0 bases, and 11 bases lay in between. CDR1 SGHDT and CDR2 YYEEEE come from the germline V gene. CDR3 region: CASSFEEGLNTEAFF. The CDR3 nucleotides are TGTGCCAGCAGCTTTGAGGAGGGGCTGAACACTGAAGCTTTCTTT.

Note on this clone: One junction end disagrees with the germline gene, perhaps due to a read error. This chain links TRBV7-7 with TRBJ2-2; D is unresolved. The CDR3 is 16 amino acids. Germline lookup yields CDR1 SSHAT and CDR2 FNYEAQ (reference sequence). DNA for the CDR3: TGTGCTAGCAGCTTAAACATAATCGCGAACACCGGGGAGCTGTTTTTT. It is translated as CASSLNIIANTGELFF.

This clone showed up just once. V and J are TRBV6-6 and TRBJ1-2; 7 bases fit TRBD1. Germline V gives CDR1 MNHNY, CDR2 SVGAGI (reference sequence). V dropped 1 base and J dropped 0; count of bases not matched to a gene: 2. The CDR3 is 15 amino acids. CDR3 amino acids: CASSYYDRANYGYTF. The CDR3 DNA reads TGTGCCAGCAGTTACTATGACAGGGCTAACTATGGCTACACCTTC.

This clone was seen repeatedly, ten times or more. The gene calls are TRBV10-3 and TRBJ1-4; D not resolved. Germline V gene data show CDR1 as ENHRY and CDR2 as SYGVKD. The CDR3 runs to 14 residues. Trimming took off 0 bases at V and 5 bases at J, with 7 bases between the two ends. CDR3 in amino acids: CAISESRGNEKLFF. In nucleotides, the CDR3 is TGTGCCATCAGTGAGTCCCGAGGAAATGAAAAACTGTTTTTT.

This clone was counted between two and nine times. The chain is built from TRBV6-1 and TRBJ1-1, with 8 positions matching TRBD1. J was trimmed by 4 bases and V by 2 bases; bases with no gene match: 6. The CDR3 is made up of 15 amino acids. Germline CDR1 MNHNS, CDR2 SASEGT. CDR3 amino acids: CASSEPGGASTEAFF. The CDR3 coding sequence is TGTGCCAGCAGTGAACCAGGGGGCGCGTCCACTGAAGCTTTCTTT.

In this sample, this clone turned up once. This CDR3 is CASSSRQGDEKLFF. The CDR3 bases are TGTGCCAGCAGCTCACGACAGGGGGATGAAAAACTGTTTTTT. The chain combines TRBV9 with TRBJ1-4; TRBD1 matches 9 bases. V dropped 4 bases and J dropped 6; count of bases not matched to a gene: 4. The CDR3 runs to 14 residues. CDR1 is SGDLS and CDR2 is YYNGEE in the germline V gene.

The chain uses TRBV7-9 and TRBJ1-1, with D unclear. The CDR3 extends over 18 amino acids. Deletions cut 2 bases from V and 0 bases from J, with 19 bases between. Germline V CDR1 and CDR2: SEHNR, FQNEAQ (reference sequence). The CDR3 nucleotides read TGTGCCAGCAGCTTATTCGGCAGGAATCATCCCTTGAACACTGAAGCTTTCTTT. It specifies CASSLFGRNHPLNTEAFF.

The rearrangement links TRBV13 to TRBJ2-1; 9 bases align to TRBD1. The germline V gene encodes CDR1 PRHDT and CDR2 FYEKMQ (reference sequence). The CDR3 runs 20 residues. Germline trimming cut 5 bases from V and 0 bases from J; bases unmatched to any gene: 17. The CDR3 is CASSLLPGQGTSSSYNEQFF. In DNA form, the CDR3 reads TGTGCCAGCAGCCTCTTACCGGGACAGGGAACGTCTAGCTCCTACAATGAGCAGTTCTTC.

The chain combines TRBV30 with TRBJ2-6; 10 bases align to TRBD1. Trimming took 2 bases from V and 2 from J; bases not matched to a gene: 3. CDR1 is GTSNPN, CDR2 SVGIG, per germline (reference sequence). The CDR3 is made up of 16 amino acids. The CDR3 loop is CAWSRGTGAGANVLTF. CDR3 nucleotides: TGTGCCTGGAGTAGGGGGACAGGGGCTGGGGCCAACGTCCTGACTTTC.

The chain has TRBV7-6 and TRBJ1-5, with 8 bases identical to TRBD1. The CDR3 spans 15 residues. V trimming: 4 bases; J trimming: 0 bases; junction bases outside the gene matches: 2. Germline V gives CDR1 SGHVS, CDR2 FNYEAQ. The CDR3 spells CASSSDRGSNQPQHF. For the CDR3, the DNA is TGTGCCAGCAGCTCAGACAGGGGTAGCAATCAGCCCCAGCATTTT.

The chain recombines TRBV6-5 with TRBJ1-3, with a tentative D call TRBD1 (5 bases). Trimming pared 0 bases from V and 6 bases from J, leaving 12 bases between. The V gene's germline CDR1 is MNHEY and CDR2 SVGAGI. CDR3 length equals 15 residues. CDR3: CASSYSSRVENTIYF. CDR3 bases: TGTGCCAGCAGTTACTCGTCCAGGGTGGAAAACACCATATATTTT.

This clone showed up just once. V is TRBV7-9 and J is TRBJ1-1, with TRBD1 identical over 7 bases. This CDR3 contains 15 residues. V lost 5 bases to trimming and J lost 3 bases; unmatched junction nucleotides: 9. Germline-derived CDR1 and CDR2 are SEHNR and FQNEAQ (reference sequence). As DNA, the CDR3 is TGTGCCAGCAGCGCCGAGGGGGCTACGGACACTGAAGCTTTCTTT. Translated, it gives CASSAEGATDTEAFF.

The rearrangement joins TRBV7-2 to TRBJ2-1; D is uncertain. The CDR3 runs 14 residues. V lost 1 base and J 5 bases, leaving 9 bases between the germline ends. Germline loops: CDR1 SGHTA, CDR2 FQGNSA. The CDR3 nucleotides are TGTGCCAGCAGCTTAGTTTACAGTAACAATGAGCAGTTCTTC. Translation gives CASSLVYSNNEQFF.

The V gene is TRBV5-1, the J gene TRBJ2-3; TRBD2 matches 8 bases. This CDR3 has 14 amino acids. With 0 bases clipped from V and 3 bases from J, the junction kept 0 bases outside the gene matches. Germline CDR1 SGHRS, CDR2 YFSETQ. The CDR3 here is CASSLASGTDTQYF. In DNA form, the CDR3 reads TGCGCCAGCAGCTTGGCTAGCGGGACAGATACGCAGTATTTT.

This sequence joins TRBV25-1 and TRBJ1-2; tentatively, D is TRBD1 (6 bases). Trimming pared 0 bases from V and 8 bases from J, leaving 13 bases between. Germline V gives CDR1 MGHDK, CDR2 SYGVNS. The CDR3 is 14 amino acids. The CDR3 here is CASSEYNGGAGYTF. Written as DNA, the CDR3 is TGTGCCAGCAGTGAATATAATGGGGGGGCAGGCTACACCTTC.